The clone carrying this T cell receptor beta chain was counted many times. Its antigen is not known. This sample is part of a study of glioma-infiltrating T cells. Study conclusions and caveats: Non-neoplastic patients had below-expected tissue-blood divergence, while all gliomas exceeded expectation.

Using RNA template, CDR3s of TCR alpha and beta were amplified with iRepertoire arm-PCR. TCRdb used MiXCR to reprocess the multiplex PCR reads, holding one entry per CDR3 protein. The data hold roughly 120,000 distinct CDR3 sequences, with roughly 25% observed a single time. Per germline, CDR1 SGHTA and CDR2 FQGNSA. The CDR3 is made up of 16 amino acids. The V gene end was trimmed by 4 bases and the J gene end by 6 bases; junction bases not matched to a gene: 11. The V call is TRBV7-2, the J call TRBJ2-1, with 8 bases aligning to TRBD2. The clonotype was recovered from a human donor with low-grade glioma or glioblastoma, undergoing nonglioma brain surgery, or in good health (not recorded which). The material sequenced was glioma tissue, nonneoplastic brain tissue, or PBMCs (not recorded which). The CDR3 sequence is CASSSHQSGLGNEQFF. Here the CDR3 DNA reads TGTGCCAGCAGCTCTCATCAATCGGGACTAGGCAATGAGCAGTTCTTC.